This T cell receptor (beta chain) was captured in a study of regulatory T cells in long-lasting Graves disease. Notes on the study in general: Sample size, which was small, may have reduced accuracy. Preferential use of TRBV28, TRBJ1-2 and TRBJ2-5 was seen in persistent disease.

Building of the TCR beta libraries involved iRepertoire HTBI primers and Arm-PCR of CDR3 regions. TCRdb called the multiplex PCR reads again in MiXCR, with one record for every CDR3 protein. The data show around 500,000 distinct CDR3 sequences, roughly 13% seen once. Trimming removed 5 bases from V and 9 bases from J, with 17 bases in between. Germline assignment: CDR1 MNHEY and CDR2 SMNVEV (reference sequence). This CDR3 comprises 14 residues. Time point given: newly diagnosed GD, antithyroid drugs for less than 3 months. The TCR library was prepared using RNA isolated from PBMCs. This clonotype was observed many times. Its antigen is unidentified. These same records also appear under a second study, on T cells in Graves' hyperthyroidism and ophthalmopathy.

The chain couples TRBV27 to TRBJ2-1; the D gene is possibly TRBD2 (6 bases). Sequencing used peripheral blood mononuclear cells (PBMCs), obtained at new diagnosis, from a patient treated with antithyroid drugs. The receptor was isolated from a man younger than 40 with Graves disease. CDR3 residues: CASSPFRREVEQFF. CDR3 nucleotides: TGTGCCAGCAGTCCATTTAGGAGGGAGGTTGAGCAGTTCTTC.